This TCR beta chain was sequenced for a study of cytomegalovirus exposure and HLA in healthy donors. PCR amplification relied on 60 Vbeta primers (plus 13 Jbeta primers). Sequencing was performed with immunoSEQ multiplex PCR; in TCRdb, only in-frame clones are kept and a portion is missing. The table lists under 200,000 clones, approximately 78% of them singletons. Deletions cut 3 bases from V and 6 bases from J, with 21 bases between. This CDR3 is built from 16 residues. Germline lookup yields CDR1 KGHSH and CDR2 LQKENI. The chain is built from TRBV18 and TRBJ2-7, with D perhaps matching TRBD2 (7 bases). This clonotype was sampled from a woman in her late teens or twenties in good health and CMV-seronegative. Material for sequencing was PBMCs. The CDR3 nucleotides are TGTGCCAGCTCACCCGGGGGGAGGGGGTCAGCGTGCGAGCAGTACGTC. Its protein product is CASSPGGRGSACEQYV.